This T cell receptor beta chain was recovered during a study of blood T cell repertoires in COVID-19. Looking at the study overall: T cells, B-cell-depleted T cells, or PBMCs supplied cDNA or gDNA.

This CDR3 contains 16 residues. Per germline, CDR1 SGDLS and CDR2 YYNGEE. V lost 4 bases and J lost 5; bases outside the gene matches: 14. The assay was immunoSEQ multiplex PCR, and TCRdb's table has in-frame clones only and misses some. The sample contains approximately 230,000 clones, roughly 85% of which appear only once. The J gene is TRBJ2-7, the V gene TRBV9, with TRBD1 matching over 8 bases. The specimen sequenced was peripheral blood. The origin of this receptor is a man aged 30-40 years who had recovered from COVID-19. The CDR3: CASSPRGDRGIHEQYF. Written as DNA, the CDR3 is TGTGCCAGCAGCCCCCGAGGAGACAGGGGAATCCACGAGCAGTACTTC.